This section outlines one T cell receptor beta chain sequence together with its context. The antigen it binds to is not known. There are no base qualities to consult, and no much larger clone falls within one base. Library creation used the immunoSEQ multiplex PCR assay. For the multiplex PCR, a mixture combining 60 forward primers for TCR Vbeta segments and 13 reverse primers for TCR Jbeta segments was used. The CDR3 region of rearranged TCR beta genes was amplified from genomic DNA by a multiplex PCR assay. On the Illumina HiSeq System, the amplified TCR beta libraries were sequenced as 87-base-pair reads. The source study handled its data this way. A later analysis counted 65 million to 90 million unique TCR beta chains across the 600 to 850 repertoires, and around 12 million of these chains were shared by at least two donors. To remove PCR and sequencing errors, raw reads were error-corrected and collapsed into unique sequences using a nearest-neighbor algorithm that merged closely related sequences. Alignment of CDR3 sequences to IMGT reference sequences was used to assign V, D and J gene segments. Each retained sequence needed at least a six-nucleotide match to both a V gene segment and a J gene segment. A rearrangement counted as productive if the CDR3 had no stop codons and remained in frame with V and J, and every other rearrangement counted as non-productive. CDR3 was defined by IMGT convention, running from the second conserved V-encoded cysteine to the conserved J-encoded phenylalanine. In an earlier analysis of around 640 of the donors, sequences lacking an unambiguous match to a single V gene segment were excluded. An earlier analysis of roughly 590 of the donors called V segments functional above 56.7% productive rearrangements and segregating when the between-donor standard deviation exceeded 5%. A statistical classification framework was built for diagnosing cytomegalovirus status from the catalog of TCR beta chain sequences. In a later analysis, V and J genes were assigned by comparing TCR nucleotide sequences against IMGT/GENE-DB human TR gene sequences. Using the TCRdist pipeline, a later analysis assigned CDR3 sequences along with most-parsimonious VDJ recombination scenarios. In a later analysis, each TCR beta chain was defined by its CDR3 amino acid sequence together with its V-gene family, and reads without a unique V-gene family were excluded. As a way to deal with suspected cross-contamination and a sequencing artifact, a later analysis dropped roughly 600 nucleotide sequences that were highly shared and had low generation probability. For each public chain, a later analysis derived a clonal expansion index from normalized ranks of inferred template counts within each repertoire. A later analysis computed generation probabilities with a VDJ recombination model fitted to out-of-frame rearrangements, and checked the results against IGoR. In a later analysis, hypergeometric tests were used to score TCR-TCR, TCR-HLA and TCR-CMV co-occurrence, with a repertoire-size bias correction applied to TCR pairs. To estimate false discovery rates, a later analysis permuted the HLA or CMV assignments 20 times. A later analysis grouped co-occurring TCRs with DBSCAN, adding TCRdist sequence similarity when clustering within HLA-allele-positive subsets. For co-occurrence clustering, repertoires with fewer than 30,000 or more than 120,000 public chains were excluded, along with five or six repertoires with anomalous nucleotide sharing. Drawn from immuneACCESS, this table holds only the in-frame rearrangements with V and J called that TCRdb kept. Clones are partly lost; checked studies trace under half to an unresolved V gene and leave the rest unexplained. V, J and clone size were drawn from that table, and D and trimming were deduced from the DNA. For this sample the table gives under 150,000 clones, of which around four fifths were detected only once. Jointly, the top ten make up approximately 6% of the sample.

The sample belongs to a study of cytomegalovirus exposure and HLA in healthy donors (dated by TCRdb to between 2016 and 2019). In the study overall: In an earlier analysis of 587 of the donors, about 270 Gb of sequence data and 100 million or so unique TCR beta sequences from about 179 million T cells were reported. An early release covering about 600 HLA-typed donors comprised approximately 300 gigabases of sequencing data and roughly 85 million unique TCR sequences. The genetic ancestry cluster associated with self-reported Caucasian donors included roughly four fifths of the roughly 400 genotyped donors. The aim of the study was to test whether cataloging public T cell receptors could identify signatures of past pathogen exposure. The study used immunosequencing to profile the T cell repertoires of under 700 subjects and linked those repertoires to cytomegalovirus serostatus. In addition to the first cohort of around 670 subjects, a separate validation cohort of approximately 120 different subjects was used. To predict cytomegalovirus infection status, the study brought together high-throughput TCR immunosequencing, statistical association of individual TCRs with disease status, and machine learning. In a later analysis, previously published TCR beta repertoires from 670 or so donors were re-analyzed and high-resolution HLA genotyping was added so that TCR occurrence patterns could be studied. In the later analysis, no new phenotypic data were used to find candidate immune exposures; instead, reliance was placed on TCR beta sequences and their occurrence across donors. To decide whether each TCR beta V gene segment behaved as functional or pseudogenic, an earlier analysis of some 600 of the donors relied on high-throughput TCR beta sequencing. Donor age, sex, ethnicity and CMV serostatus were collected together with the repertoire data. A later genetic analysis used genome-wide SNP genotypes for about 60% of the roughly 700 donors, treating that subset as a discovery cohort. All discovery cohort repertoires had been generated on a single sequencing platform. HLA typing included class I and class II loci at four-digit resolution. The number of typed donors differed by locus: about 620-630 for A, B, C, DRB1 and DQB1; approximately 520 for DQA1; approximately 600 for DPA1; and roughly 450 for DPB1. About five DR-DQ haplotypes were handled as single units for association and clustering because linkage in the cohort was strong. On average, roughly 250,000 unique TCR beta nucleotide sequences were sequenced per donor among fewer than 500 genotyped donors of the cohort, with roughly 18% of those sequences being non-productive.

General findings and caveats noted by the study authors: Across donors, most TCR sequences were observed very rarely, whereas some public TCRs were present in many individuals. In a later analysis, TCR association rates were found to vary across HLA loci, with the most associated TCRs seen for DRB1 alleles and the fewest for HLA-C alleles. Because some donors lacked HLA typing at each locus, the association tests relied only on the typed subset. In vitro tests confirmed that a few of the cytomegalovirus-associated TCR beta chains recognize cytomegalovirus antigens. A further reported finding was that TCR beta sequences accurately predicted the HLA-A and HLA-B alleles for most subjects in the first cohort. Most CMV-associated TCR beta chains appeared to be HLA-restricted in a later analysis, and the HLA associations seemed to be driven largely by CMV exposure. According to the authors, the approach could potentially be generalized to other disease states and immunological phenotypes. Cytomegalovirus status was reported to be diagnosed by the classifier with high specificity and sensitivity in both the original and validation cohorts. The earlier analysis of approximately 590 of the donors excluded roughly 17 rarely observed V segments, including chromosome 9 orphons, because counts were too low. Compared with equally common non-associated chains, HLA-associated TCR beta chains in a later analysis were more clonally expanded and had lower generation probabilities. In a later genetic analysis, a missense DCLRE1C variant was associated with V-gene and J-gene trimming of TCR beta chains, and the association was replicated in an independent cohort. When HLA alleles, especially DR and DQ, strongly co-occurred, attributing TCR associations to individual alleles was difficult. In this cohort, only TCR beta chains were sequenced, and detectable features were limited by the absence of alpha or paired-chain data. An earlier analysis of approximately 540 of the donors showed that most TCR beta V segments appeared in productive rearrangements either about 90% or about 30% of the time, which broadly matched IMGT annotations. In the study, 150 to 200 TCR beta chains were listed as associated with cytomegalovirus. A later analysis reported that several top co-occurrence clusters appeared linked to parvovirus B19, influenza, CMV and Epstein-Barr virus. A later analysis associated about 18,000 TCR beta sequences with specific HLA alleles at a false discovery rate of 0.05. Correlated functional status among segregating V segments might be attributable to linkage disequilibrium, but an unknown experimental factor could not be ruled out. Sequencing depth was assumed to be roughly uniform across donors in the presence/absence analyses, though that assumption may not hold. A cluster of highly shared sequence variants was judged likely to be a technical artifact of the sequencing pipeline. CMV serostatus was the only immune exposure information available for the cohort. A later genetic analysis reported fewer N-insertions in productive TCRs among donors in an Asian-associated ancestry cluster than the roughly 700-donor mean. The 87-base-pair reads could not distinguish some IMGT-functional V segments, including TRBV6-2 and TRBV6-3, so those segments were excluded.

The CDR3 starts with the cysteine, ends with the phenylalanine, and has 15 residues. Just CDR3 DNA is preserved here, 45 bases in frame from base 1. Cut back by 0 bases and 5 bases, the V and J ends lie 13 bases apart. The germline V gene specifies SGHDN as CDR1 and FVKESK as CDR2. The cohort comprised under 700 healthy bone marrow donors. All cohort members were sampled while nominally healthy, although unrecorded immune exposures were likely present. The donor tested CMV seropositive, placing the donor among the roughly 300 seropositive members of the cohort. Every donor gave a peripheral blood sample, and the peripheral blood mononuclear cells from that sample were used for TCR beta sequencing. Genomic DNA extraction from the blood cell samples was performed with the Qiagen DNeasy Blood Extraction Kit.

Here the chain combines TRBV14 and TRBJ1-1; the D gene is perhaps TRBD1, from 5 matching bases. The TCR comes from a woman aged 40 to 50 in good health and CMV-seropositive. The specimen was PBMCs. For the CDR3, the sequence is CASSQEFQRGTEAFF. The DNA is TGTGCCAGCAGCCAAGAGTTTCAGCGGGGGACTGAAGCTTTCTTT.